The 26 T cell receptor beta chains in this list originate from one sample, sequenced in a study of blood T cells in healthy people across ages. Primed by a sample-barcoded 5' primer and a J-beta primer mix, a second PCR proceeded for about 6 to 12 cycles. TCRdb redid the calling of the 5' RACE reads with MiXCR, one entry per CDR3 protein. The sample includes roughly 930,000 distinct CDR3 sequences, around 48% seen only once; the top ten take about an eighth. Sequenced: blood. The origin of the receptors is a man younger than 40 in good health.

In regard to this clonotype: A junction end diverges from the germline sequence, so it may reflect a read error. For the CDR3, the DNA is TGTGCCGGCAGTGAAGGCGGCTCCTACGAGCAGTACTTC. The encoded protein is CAGSEGGSYEQYF. The genes are TRBV6-4 and TRBJ2-7; D call uncertain. Germline values: CDR1 MRHNA, CDR2 SNTAGT. The CDR3 runs to 13 residues.

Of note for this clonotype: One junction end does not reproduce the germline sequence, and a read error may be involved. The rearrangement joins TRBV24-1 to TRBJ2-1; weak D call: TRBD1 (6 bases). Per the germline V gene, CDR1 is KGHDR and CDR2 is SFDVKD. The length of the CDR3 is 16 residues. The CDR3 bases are TGTGCCACCAGTGATCCCATGGACAGACCCTACAATGAGCGGTTCTTC. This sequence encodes CATSDPMDRPYNERFF.

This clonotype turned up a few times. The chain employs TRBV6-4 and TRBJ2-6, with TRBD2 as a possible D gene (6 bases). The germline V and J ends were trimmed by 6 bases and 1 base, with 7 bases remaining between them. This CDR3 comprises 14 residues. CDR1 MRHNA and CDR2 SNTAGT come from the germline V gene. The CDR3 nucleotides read TGTGCCAGCAGCCGGGAGTCTGGGGCCAACGTCCTGACTTTC. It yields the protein CASSRESGANVLTF.

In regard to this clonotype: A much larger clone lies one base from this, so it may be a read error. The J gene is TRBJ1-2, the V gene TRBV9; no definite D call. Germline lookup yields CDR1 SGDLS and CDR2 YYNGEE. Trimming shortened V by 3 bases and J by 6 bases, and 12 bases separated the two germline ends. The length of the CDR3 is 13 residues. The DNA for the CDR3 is TGTGCCAGCAGCGCGGACCTATTCCATGGCTACACCTTC. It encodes CASSADLFHGYTF.

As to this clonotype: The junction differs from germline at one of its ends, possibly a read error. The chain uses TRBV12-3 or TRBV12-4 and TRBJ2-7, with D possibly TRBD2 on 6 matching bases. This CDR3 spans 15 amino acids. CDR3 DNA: TGTGCCAGCAGTCCCCAGCCTCGGGACTCCTACGGGCAGTACTTC. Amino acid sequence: CASSPQPRDSYGQYF.

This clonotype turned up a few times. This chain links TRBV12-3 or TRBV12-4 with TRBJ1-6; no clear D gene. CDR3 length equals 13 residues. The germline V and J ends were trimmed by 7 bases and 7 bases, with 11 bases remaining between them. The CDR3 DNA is TGTGCCAGCACCCCGGGCCAAAATTCACCCCTCCACTTT. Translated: CASTPGQNSPLHF.

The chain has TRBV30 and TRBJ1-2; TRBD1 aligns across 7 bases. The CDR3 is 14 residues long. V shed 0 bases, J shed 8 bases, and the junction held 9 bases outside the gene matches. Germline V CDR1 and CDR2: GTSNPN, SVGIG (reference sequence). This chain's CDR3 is CAWSVRGGRWGYTF. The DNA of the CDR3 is TGTGCCTGGAGTGTAAGAGGGGGCCGCTGGGGCTACACCTTC.

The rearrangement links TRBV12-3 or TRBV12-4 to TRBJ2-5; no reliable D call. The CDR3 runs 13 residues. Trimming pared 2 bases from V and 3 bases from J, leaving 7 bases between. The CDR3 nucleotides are TGTGCCAGCAGTTTATACGGTGAAGAGACCCAGTACTTC. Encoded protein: CASSLYGEETQYF.

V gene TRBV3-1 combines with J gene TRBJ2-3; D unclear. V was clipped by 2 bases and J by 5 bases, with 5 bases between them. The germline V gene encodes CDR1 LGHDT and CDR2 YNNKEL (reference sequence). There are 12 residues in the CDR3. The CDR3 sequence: CASSQIGDTQYF. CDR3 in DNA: TGTGCCAGCAGCCAAATTGGAGATACGCAGTATTTT.

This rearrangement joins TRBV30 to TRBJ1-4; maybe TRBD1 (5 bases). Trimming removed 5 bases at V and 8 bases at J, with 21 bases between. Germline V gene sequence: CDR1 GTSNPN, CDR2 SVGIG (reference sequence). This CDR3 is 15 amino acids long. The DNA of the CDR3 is TGTGCCTGGTCACAACCCGGGACGATTGCGGAAAAACTGTTTTTT. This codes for CAWSQPGTIAEKLFF.

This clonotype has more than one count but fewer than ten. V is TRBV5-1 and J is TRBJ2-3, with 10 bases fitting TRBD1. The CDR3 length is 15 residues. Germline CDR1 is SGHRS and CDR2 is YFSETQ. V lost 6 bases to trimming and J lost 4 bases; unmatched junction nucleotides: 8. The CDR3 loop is CASKGQGPRSDTQYF. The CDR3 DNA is TGCGCCAGCAAGGGACAGGGGCCAAGATCAGATACGCAGTATTTT.

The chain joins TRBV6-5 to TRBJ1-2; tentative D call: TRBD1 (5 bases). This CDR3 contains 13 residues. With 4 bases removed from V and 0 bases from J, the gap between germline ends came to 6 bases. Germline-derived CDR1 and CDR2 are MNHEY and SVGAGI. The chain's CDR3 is CASSSQANYGYTF. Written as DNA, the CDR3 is TGTGCCAGCAGTTCACAGGCTAACTATGGCTACACCTTC.

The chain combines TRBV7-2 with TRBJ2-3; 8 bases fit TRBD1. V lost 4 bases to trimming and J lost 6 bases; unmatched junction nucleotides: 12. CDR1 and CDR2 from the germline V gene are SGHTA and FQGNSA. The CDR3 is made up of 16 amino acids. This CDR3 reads CASSSQGATRSDTQYF. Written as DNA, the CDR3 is TGTGCCAGCAGCTCCCAGGGGGCCACAAGGTCGGATACGCAGTATTTT. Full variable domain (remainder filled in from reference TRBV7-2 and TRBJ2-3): GAGVSQSPSNKVTEKGKDVELRCDPISGHTALYWYRQSLGQGLEFLIYFQGNSAPDKSGLPSDRFSAERTGGSVSTLTIQRTQQEDSAVYLCASSSQGATRSDTQYFGPGTRLTVL.

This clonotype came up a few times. The CDR3: CASSPGDYEQYF. The CDR3 DNA reads TGTGCCAGCAGTCCCGGGGACTACGAGCAGTACTTC. The chain combines TRBV12-3 or TRBV12-4 with TRBJ2-4; possible D gene TRBD2, 5 bases. The end of the DNA is better explained by TRBJ2-7, so the J call may be wrong. This CDR3 has 12 residues.

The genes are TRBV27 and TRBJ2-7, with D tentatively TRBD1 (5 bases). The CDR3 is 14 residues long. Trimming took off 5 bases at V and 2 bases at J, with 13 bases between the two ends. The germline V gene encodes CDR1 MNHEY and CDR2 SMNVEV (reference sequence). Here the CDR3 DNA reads TGTGCCAGCAGTGTACTGGACACCCCCTACGAGCAGTACTTC. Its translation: CASSVLDTPYEQYF.

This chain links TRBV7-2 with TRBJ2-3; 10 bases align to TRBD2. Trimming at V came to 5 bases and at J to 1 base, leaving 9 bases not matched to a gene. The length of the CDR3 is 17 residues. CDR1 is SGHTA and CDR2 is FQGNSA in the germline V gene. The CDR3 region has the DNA TGTGCCAGCAGCGTACCACTAGCGGGGAAACGCACAGATACGCAGTATTTT. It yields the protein CASSVPLAGKRTDTQYF. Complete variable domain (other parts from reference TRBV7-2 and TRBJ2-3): GAGVSQSPSNKVTEKGKDVELRCDPISGHTALYWYRQSLGQGLEFLIYFQGNSAPDKSGLPSDRFSAERTGGSVSTLTIQRTQQEDSAVYLCASSVPLAGKRTDTQYFGPGTRLTVL.

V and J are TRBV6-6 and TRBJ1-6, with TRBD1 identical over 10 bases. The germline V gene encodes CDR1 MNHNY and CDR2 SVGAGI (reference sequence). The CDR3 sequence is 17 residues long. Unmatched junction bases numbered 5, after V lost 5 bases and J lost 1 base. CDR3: CASSPRTGGSYNSPLHF. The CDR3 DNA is TGTGCCAGCAGTCCTAGGACAGGGGGGTCCTATAATTCACCCCTCCACTTT.

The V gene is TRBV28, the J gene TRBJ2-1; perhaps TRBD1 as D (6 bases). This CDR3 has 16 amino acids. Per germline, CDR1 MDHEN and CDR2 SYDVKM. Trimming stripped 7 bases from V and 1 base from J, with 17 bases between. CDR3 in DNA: TGTGCCAGCACCGGGGACACGAGGAGGTCCTACAATGAGCAGTTCTTC. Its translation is CASTGDTRRSYNEQFF.

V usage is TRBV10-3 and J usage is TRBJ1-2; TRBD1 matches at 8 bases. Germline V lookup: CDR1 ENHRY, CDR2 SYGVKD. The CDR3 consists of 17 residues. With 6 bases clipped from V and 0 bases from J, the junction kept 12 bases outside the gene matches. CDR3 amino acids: CAIRGTGSREANYGYTF. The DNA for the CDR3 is TGTGCCATCAGAGGGACAGGTTCCCGAGAAGCTAACTATGGCTACACCTTC.

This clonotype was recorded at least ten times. CDR3 coding DNA: TGTGCCAGCAGCTTAGCTTCTAGCGGGGGGGCCCGCGATACGCAGTATTTT. Translation: CASSLASSGGARDTQYF. The J gene is TRBJ2-3, the V gene TRBV7-2; TRBD2 aligns across 12 bases. The V gene end was trimmed by 0 bases and the J gene end by 6 bases; junction bases not matched to a gene: 7. CDR3 length: 17 amino acids. Per the germline V gene, CDR1 is SGHTA and CDR2 is FQGNSA.

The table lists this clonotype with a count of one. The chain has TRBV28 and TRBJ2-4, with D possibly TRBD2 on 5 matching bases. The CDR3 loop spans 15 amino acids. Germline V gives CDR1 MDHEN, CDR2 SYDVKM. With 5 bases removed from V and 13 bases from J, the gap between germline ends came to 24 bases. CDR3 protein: CASSLAGLGSIEQYF. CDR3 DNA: TGTGCCAGCAGTCTCGCAGGACTGGGGTCTATTGAGCAGTACTTC.

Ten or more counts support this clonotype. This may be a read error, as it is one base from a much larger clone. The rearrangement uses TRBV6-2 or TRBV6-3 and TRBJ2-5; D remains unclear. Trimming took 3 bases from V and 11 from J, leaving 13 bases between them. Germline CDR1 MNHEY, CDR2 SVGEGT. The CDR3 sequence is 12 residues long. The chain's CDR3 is CASSYRTNEQYF. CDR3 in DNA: TGTGCCAGCAGTTATAGGACGAATGAGCAGTACTTC.

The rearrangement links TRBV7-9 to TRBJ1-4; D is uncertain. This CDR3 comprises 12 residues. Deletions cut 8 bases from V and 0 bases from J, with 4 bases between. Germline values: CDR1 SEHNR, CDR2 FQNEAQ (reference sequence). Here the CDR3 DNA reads TGTGCCAGCGAGGCAACTAATGAAAAACTGTTTTTT. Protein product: CASEATNEKLFF.

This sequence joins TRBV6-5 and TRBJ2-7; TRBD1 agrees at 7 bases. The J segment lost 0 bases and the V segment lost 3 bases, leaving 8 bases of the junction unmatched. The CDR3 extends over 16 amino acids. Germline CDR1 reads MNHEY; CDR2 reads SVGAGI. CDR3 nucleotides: TGTGCCAGCAGTTATAGGAAAGGACAGGCCTCCTACGAGCAGTACTTC. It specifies CASSYRKGQASYEQYF.

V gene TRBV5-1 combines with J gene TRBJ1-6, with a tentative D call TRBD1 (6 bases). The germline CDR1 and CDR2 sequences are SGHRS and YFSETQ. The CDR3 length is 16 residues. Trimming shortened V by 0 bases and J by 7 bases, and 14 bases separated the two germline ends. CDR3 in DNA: TGCGCCAGCAGCTTGGAACAGGGTGTTCAGAATTCACCCCTCCACTTT. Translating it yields CASSLEQGVQNSPLHF. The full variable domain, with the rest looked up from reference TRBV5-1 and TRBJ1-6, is KAGVTQTPRYLIKTRGQQVTLSCSPISGHRSVSWYQQTPGQGLQFLFEYFSETQRNKGNFPGRFSGRQFSNSRSEMNVSTLELGDSALYLCASSLEQGVQNSPLHFGNGTRLTVT.

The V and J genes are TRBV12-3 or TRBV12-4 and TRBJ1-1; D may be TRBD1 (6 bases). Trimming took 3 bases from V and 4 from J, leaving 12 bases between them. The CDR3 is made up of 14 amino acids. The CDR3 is CASSFGLQGTEAFF. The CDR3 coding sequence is TGTGCCAGCAGTTTCGGCCTACAGGGCACTGAAGCTTTCTTT.